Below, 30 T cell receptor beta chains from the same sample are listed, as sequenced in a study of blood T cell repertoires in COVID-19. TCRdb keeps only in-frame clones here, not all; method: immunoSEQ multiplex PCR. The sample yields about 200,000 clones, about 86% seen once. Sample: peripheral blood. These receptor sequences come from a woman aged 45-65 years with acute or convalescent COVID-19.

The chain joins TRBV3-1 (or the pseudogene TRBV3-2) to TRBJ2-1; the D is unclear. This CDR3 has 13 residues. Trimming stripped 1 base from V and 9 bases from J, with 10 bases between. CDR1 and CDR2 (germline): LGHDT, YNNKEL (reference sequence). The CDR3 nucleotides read TGTGCCAGCAGCCAAGGGCCTCCGGGTGAGCAGTTCTTC. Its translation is CASSQGPPGEQFF.

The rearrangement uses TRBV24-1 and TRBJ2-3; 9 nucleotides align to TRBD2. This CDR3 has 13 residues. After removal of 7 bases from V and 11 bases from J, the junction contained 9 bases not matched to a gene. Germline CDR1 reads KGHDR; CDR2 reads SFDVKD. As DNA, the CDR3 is TGTGCCACCAGCGCAGGGACTAGCAATGGGCAGTATTTT. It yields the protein CATSAGTSNGQYF.

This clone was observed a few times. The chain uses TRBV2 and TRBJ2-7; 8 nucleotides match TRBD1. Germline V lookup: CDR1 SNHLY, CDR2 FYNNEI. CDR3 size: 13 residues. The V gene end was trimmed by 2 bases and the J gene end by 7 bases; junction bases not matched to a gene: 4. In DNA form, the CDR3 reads TGTGCCAGCAGTGAAATTTACAGGGGGGAGCAGTACTTC. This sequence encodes CASSEIYRGEQYF.

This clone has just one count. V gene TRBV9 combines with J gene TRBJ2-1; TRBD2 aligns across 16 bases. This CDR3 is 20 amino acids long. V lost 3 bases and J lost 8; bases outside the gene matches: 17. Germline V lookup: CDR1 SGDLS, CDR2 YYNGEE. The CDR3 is CASSAPMKGTSGRAKDEQFF. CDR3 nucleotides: TGTGCCAGCAGCGCGCCGATGAAAGGGACTAGCGGGAGGGCCAAGGATGAGCAGTTCTTC.

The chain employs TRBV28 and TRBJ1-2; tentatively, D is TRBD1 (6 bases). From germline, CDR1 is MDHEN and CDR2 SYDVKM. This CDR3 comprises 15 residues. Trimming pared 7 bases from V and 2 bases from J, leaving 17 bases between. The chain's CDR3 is CASTQQGIPNYGYTF. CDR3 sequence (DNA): TGTGCCAGCACCCAACAGGGAATTCCGAACTATGGCTACACCTTC.

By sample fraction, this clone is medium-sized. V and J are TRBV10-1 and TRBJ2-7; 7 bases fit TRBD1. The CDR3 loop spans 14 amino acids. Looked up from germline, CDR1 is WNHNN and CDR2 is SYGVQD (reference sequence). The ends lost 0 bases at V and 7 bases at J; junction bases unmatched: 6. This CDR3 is CASSESWQGEEQYF. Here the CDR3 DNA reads TGCGCCAGCAGTGAGTCCTGGCAGGGGGAAGAGCAGTACTTC.

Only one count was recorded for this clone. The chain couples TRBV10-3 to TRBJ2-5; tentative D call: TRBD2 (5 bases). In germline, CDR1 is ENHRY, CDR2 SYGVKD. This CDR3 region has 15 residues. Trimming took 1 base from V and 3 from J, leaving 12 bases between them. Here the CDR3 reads CAISELTAGEETQYF. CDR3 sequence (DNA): TGTGCCATCAGTGAGTTGACCGCCGGGGAAGAGACCCAGTACTTC.

In DNA, the CDR3 is TGTGCCAGCAGCTTAGAGGGTCGGGGTACTGAAGCTTTCTTT. Encoded protein: CASSLEGRGTEAFF. The chain joins TRBV7-2 to TRBJ1-1; no definite D call. The CDR3 contains 14 residues. V lost 1 base and J 5 bases, leaving 11 bases between the germline ends. The V gene's germline CDR1 is SGHTA and CDR2 FQGNSA.

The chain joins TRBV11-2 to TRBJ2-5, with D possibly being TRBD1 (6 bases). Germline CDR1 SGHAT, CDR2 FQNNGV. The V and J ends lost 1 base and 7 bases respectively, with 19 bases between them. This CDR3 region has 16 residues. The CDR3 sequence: CASSLAGGEHTGTQYF. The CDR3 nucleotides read TGTGCCAGCAGCTTAGCTGGGGGCGAACATACAGGGACCCAGTACTTC.

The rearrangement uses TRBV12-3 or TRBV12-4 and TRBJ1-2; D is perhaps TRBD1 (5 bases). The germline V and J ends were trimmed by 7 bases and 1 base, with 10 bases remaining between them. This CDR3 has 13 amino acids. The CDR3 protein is CASTLGGNYGYTF. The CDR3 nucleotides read TGTGCCAGCACCTTGGGGGGTAACTATGGCTACACCTTC.

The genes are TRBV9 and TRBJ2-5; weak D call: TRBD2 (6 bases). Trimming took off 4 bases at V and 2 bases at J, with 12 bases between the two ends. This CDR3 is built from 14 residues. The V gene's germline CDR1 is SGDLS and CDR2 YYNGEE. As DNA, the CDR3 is TGTGCCAGCAGCAGGAGACTAGATCAAGAGACCCAGTACTTC. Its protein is CASSRRLDQETQYF. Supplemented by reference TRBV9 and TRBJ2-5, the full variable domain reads DSGVTQTPKHLITATGQRVTLRCSPRSGDLSVYWYQQSLDQGLQFLIQYYNGEERAKGNILERFSAQQFPDLHSELNLSSLELGDSALYFCASSRRLDQETQYFGPGTRLLVL.

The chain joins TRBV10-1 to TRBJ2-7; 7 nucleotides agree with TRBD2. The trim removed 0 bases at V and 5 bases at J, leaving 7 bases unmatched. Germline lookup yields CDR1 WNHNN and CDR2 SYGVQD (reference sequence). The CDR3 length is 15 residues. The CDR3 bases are TGCGCCAGCAGTGAGTCAGGCGGGAGTGTCCACGAGCAGTACTTC. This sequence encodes CASSESGGSVHEQYF.

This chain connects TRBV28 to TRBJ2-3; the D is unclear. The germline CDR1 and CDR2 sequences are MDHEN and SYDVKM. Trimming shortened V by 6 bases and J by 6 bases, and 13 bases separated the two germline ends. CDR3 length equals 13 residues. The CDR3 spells CASRGSLVDTQYF. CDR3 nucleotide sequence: TGTGCCAGCAGGGGCTCCCTCGTGGATACGCAGTATTTT.

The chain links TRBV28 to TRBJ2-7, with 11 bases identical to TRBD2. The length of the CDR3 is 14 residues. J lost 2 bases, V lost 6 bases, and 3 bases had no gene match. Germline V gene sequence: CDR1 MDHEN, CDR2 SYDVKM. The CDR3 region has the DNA TGTGCCAGCAGCCTAGCGGGAGGCACCTACGAGCAGTACTTC. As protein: CASSLAGGTYEQYF.

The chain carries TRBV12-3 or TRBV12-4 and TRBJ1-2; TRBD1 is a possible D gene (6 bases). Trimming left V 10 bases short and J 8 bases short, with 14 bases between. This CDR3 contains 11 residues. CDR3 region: CAIHGQGGYTF. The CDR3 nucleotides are TGTGCCATCCACGGGCAGGGGGGCTACACCTTC.

The CDR3 loop is CASTGAGGSNQPQHF. The CDR3, as DNA: TGTGCCAGTACTGGGGCAGGGGGAAGCAATCAGCCCCAGCATTTT. This chain joins TRBV19 and TRBJ1-5; 7 bases are a match to TRBD1. Germline V gene sequence: CDR1 LNHDA, CDR2 SQIVND (reference sequence). The CDR3 totals 15 residues. V lost 7 bases to trimming and J lost 1 base; unmatched junction nucleotides: 7. Full variable domain (missing parts from reference TRBV19 and TRBJ1-5): DGGITQSPKYLFRKEGQNVTLSCEQNLNHDAMYWYRQDPGQGLRLIYYSQIVNDFQKGDIAEGYSVSREKKESFPLTVTSAQKNPTAFYLCASTGAGGSNQPQHFGDGTRLSIL.

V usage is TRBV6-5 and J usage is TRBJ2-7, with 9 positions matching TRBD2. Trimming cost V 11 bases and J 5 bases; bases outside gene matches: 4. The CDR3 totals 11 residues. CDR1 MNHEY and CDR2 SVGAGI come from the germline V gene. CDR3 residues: CAAGGQNEQYF. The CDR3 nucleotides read TGTGCCGCGGGAGGGCAAAACGAGCAGTACTTC.

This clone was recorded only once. The CDR3 sequence: CASSQDVGGPDDYTF. CDR3 nucleotides: TGCGCCAGCAGCCAAGATGTAGGAGGGCCTGACGACTACACCTTC. V and J are TRBV4-1 and TRBJ1-2; D remains unclear. Trimming left V 0 bases short and J 10 bases short, with 18 bases between. CDR1 and CDR2 (germline): MGHRA, YSYEKL. This CDR3 has 15 amino acids.

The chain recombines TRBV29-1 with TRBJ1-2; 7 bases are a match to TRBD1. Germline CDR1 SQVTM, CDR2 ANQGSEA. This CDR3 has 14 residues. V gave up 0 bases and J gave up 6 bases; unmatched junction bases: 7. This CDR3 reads CSVEDQGGANGYTF. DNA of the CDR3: TGCAGCGTTGAAGATCAGGGGGGAGCAAATGGCTACACCTTC.

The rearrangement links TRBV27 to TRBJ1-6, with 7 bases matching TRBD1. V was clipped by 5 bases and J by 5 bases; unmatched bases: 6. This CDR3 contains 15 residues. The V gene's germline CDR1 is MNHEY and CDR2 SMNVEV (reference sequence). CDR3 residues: CASSRQGSDNSPLHF. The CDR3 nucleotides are TGTGCCAGCAGTCGACAGGGTAGTGATAATTCACCCCTCCACTTT.

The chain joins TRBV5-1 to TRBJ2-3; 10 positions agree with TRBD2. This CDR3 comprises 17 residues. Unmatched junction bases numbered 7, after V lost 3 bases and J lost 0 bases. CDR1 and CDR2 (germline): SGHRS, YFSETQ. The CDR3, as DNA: TGCGCCAGCAGCTCGGGACGGACTAGCGGTAGCACAGATACGCAGTATTTT. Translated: CASSSGRTSGSTDTQYF.

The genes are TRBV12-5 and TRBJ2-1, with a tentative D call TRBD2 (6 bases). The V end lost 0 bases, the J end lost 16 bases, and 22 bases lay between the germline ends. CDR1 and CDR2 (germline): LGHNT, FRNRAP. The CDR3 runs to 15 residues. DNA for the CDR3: TGTGCTAGTGGTTTGGTGGTGGGGACTGAATTCGAGAAATTCTTC. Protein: CASGLVVGTEFEKFF.

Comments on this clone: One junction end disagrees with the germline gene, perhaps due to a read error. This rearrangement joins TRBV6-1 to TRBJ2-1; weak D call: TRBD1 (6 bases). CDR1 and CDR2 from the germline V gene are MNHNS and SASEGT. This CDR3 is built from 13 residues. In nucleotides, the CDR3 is TGTGCCAGCAGTGAATTTCCACGGCCTAAGGGGGTCTTC. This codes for CASSEFPRPKGVF.

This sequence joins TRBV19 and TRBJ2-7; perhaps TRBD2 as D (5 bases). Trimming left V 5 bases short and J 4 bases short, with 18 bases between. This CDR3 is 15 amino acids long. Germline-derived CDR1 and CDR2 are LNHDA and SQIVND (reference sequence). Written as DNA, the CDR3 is TGTGCCAGTAGTTCTCCCGGACTGACTATTTACGAGCAGTACTTC. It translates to CASSSPGLTIYEQYF. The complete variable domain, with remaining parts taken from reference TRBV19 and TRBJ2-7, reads DGGITQSPKYLFRKEGQNVTLSCEQNLNHDAMYWYRQDPGQGLRLIYYSQIVNDFQKGDIAEGYSVSREKKESFPLTVTSAQKNPTAFYLCASSSPGLTIYEQYFGPGTRLTVT.

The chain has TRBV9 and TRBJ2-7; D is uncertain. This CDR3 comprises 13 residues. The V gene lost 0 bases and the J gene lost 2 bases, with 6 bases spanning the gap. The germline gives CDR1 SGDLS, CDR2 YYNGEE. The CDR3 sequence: CASSVAGTYEQYF. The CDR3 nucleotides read TGTGCCAGCAGCGTAGCAGGCACCTACGAGCAGTACTTC.

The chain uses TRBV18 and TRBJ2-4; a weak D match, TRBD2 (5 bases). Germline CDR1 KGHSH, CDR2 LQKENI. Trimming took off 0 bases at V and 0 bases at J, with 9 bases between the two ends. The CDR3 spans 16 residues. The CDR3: CASSPPSGIAKNIQYF. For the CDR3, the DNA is TGTGCCAGCTCACCACCGAGCGGAATAGCCAAAAACATTCAGTACTTC.

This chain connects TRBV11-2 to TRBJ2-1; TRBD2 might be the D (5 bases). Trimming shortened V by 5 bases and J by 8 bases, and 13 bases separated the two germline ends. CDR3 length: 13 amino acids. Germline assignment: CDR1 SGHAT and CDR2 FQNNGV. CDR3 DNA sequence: TGTGCCAGCAGCCGAACCCTAGCCGATGAGCAGTTCTTC. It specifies CASSRTLADEQFF.

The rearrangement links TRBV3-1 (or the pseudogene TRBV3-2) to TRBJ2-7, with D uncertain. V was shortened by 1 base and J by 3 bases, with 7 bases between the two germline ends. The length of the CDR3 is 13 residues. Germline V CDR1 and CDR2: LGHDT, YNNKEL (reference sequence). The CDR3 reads CASSQAYIYEQYF. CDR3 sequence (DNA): TGTGCCAGCAGCCAAGCATACATCTACGAGCAGTACTTC.

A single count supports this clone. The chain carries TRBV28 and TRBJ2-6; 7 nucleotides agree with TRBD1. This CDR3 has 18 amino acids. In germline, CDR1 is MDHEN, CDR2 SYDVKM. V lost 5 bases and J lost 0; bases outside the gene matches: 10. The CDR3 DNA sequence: TGTGCCAGCAGTCGACGGGACAGAACCCTCTCTGGGGCCAACGTCCTGACTTTC. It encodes CASSRRDRTLSGANVLTF.

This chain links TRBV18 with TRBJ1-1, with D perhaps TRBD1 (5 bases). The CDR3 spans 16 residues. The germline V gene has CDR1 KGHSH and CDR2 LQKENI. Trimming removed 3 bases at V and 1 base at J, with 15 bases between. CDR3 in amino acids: CASSPSAGHKNTEAFF. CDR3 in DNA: TGTGCCAGCTCACCGAGTGCCGGACACAAGAACACTGAAGCTTTCTTT.